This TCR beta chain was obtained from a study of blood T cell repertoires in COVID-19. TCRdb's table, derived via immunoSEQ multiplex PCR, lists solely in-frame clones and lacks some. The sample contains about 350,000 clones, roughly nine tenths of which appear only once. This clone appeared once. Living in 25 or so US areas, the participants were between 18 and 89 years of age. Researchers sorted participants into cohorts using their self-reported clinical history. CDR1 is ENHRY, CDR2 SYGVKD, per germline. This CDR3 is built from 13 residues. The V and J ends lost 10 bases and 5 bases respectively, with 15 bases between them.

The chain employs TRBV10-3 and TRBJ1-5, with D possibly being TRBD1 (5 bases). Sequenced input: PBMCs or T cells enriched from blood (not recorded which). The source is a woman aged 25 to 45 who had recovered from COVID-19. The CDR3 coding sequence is TGTGCCACCTATCGGGGGGTGTATCAGCCCCAGCATTTT. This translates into CATYRGVYQPQHF.